These T cell receptor beta chains were read from a single sample in a study of T-cell memory formation after mild COVID-19. Using its own MiXCR run on the 5' RACE reads, TCRdb lists one record per CDR3 protein. In the table there are over 120,000 distinct CDR3 sequences, 15% to 20% of which are singletons. Material: PBMCs or a T cell subset sorted from them (not recorded which). The receptors here all came from an adult woman who had mild COVID-19 (a few samples of this study predate the infection). Cell type and time point are not known. Each CDR3 is given with its conserved first and last residue. A D gene is named only where the DNA matches it firmly. Rows may omit the clone size; those that give it use once, few, many or a size class.

DNA: TGTGCCTGGAGTACAGGGGATCACACTGAAGCTTTCTTT
CDR3: CAWSTGDHTEAFF
V: TRBV30
J: TRBJ1-1
size: few
D: TRBD1

DNA: TGTGCCACCAGTGATGAGTGGGAGGCTGGCAATGAGCAGTTCTTC
CDR3: CATSDEWEAGNEQFF
V: TRBV24-1
J: TRBJ2-1
size: few
D: NA

DNA: TGCAGTGCAAGGCCTAGCGGGGGGTACGAGCAGTACTTC
CDR3: CSARPSGGYEQYF
V: TRBV20-1
J: TRBJ2-7
size: NA
D: TRBD2

DNA: TGCGCCAGCAGCGATCCCTTACGGGGGGCGCGCCACGAGCAGTACTTC
CDR3: CASSDPLRGARHEQYF
V: TRBV5-1
J: TRBJ2-7
size: once
D: NA

DNA: TGTGCCAGCAGTTTACAGTTCAATCAGCCCCAGCATTTT
CDR3: CASSLQFNQPQHF
V: TRBV12-3/TRBV12-4
J: TRBJ1-5
size: few
D: NA

DNA: TGCAGCGTTGAAGTCAGTATGAACACTGAAGCTTTCTTT
CDR3: CSVEVSMNTEAFF
V: TRBV29-1
J: TRBJ1-1
size: few
D: NA

DNA: TGTGCCAGCAGCACCCAACCGGGACTAGGCTCCTACGAGCAGTACTTC
CDR3: CASSTQPGLGSYEQYF
V: TRBV5-6
J: TRBJ2-7
size: few
D: TRBD2

DNA: TGTGCCAGCAGTTTAACGCGGGGATATTACAATGAGCAGTTCTTC
CDR3: CASSLTRGYYNEQFF
V: TRBV12-3/TRBV12-4
J: TRBJ2-1
size: NA
D: NA

DNA: TGCGCCAGCAGTGAGTCTCCTACTAGCACAGATACGCAGTATTTT
CDR3: CASSESPTSTDTQYF
V: TRBV10-2
J: TRBJ2-3
size: NA
D: NA

DNA: TGCAGTGCTAGACGACAGGGGATGGGCACTGAAGCTTTCTTT
CDR3: CSARRQGMGTEAFF
V: TRBV20-1
J: TRBJ1-1
size: few
D: TRBD1

DNA: TGTGCCAGCAGTGGACTAGCGGGCGCCAATGAGCAGTTCTTC
CDR3: CASSGLAGANEQFF
V: TRBV27
J: TRBJ2-1
size: many
D: TRBD2

DNA: TGTGCCAGCAGCTTGGAAAGTCGAATGGGAGGCTACACCTTC
CDR3: CASSLESRMGGYTF
V: TRBV7-2
J: TRBJ1-2
size: NA
D: NA

DNA: TGTGCCAGCAGCTTGACTAGCGGGAGGGCCCTCGGGTACAATGAGCAGTTCTTC
CDR3: CASSLTSGRALGYNEQFF
V: TRBV7-6
J: TRBJ2-1
size: NA
D: TRBD2

DNA: TGTGCCAGCAGCGTAACAGGGGGCACTGGGGAAGAGCAGTACTTC
CDR3: CASSVTGGTGEEQYF
V: TRBV5-5
J: TRBJ2-7
size: few
D: TRBD1

DNA: TGTGCCTGGAGTGGGGGTCTAAGCAATCAGCCCCAGCATTTT
CDR3: CAWSGGLSNQPQHF
V: TRBV30
J: TRBJ1-5
size: NA
D: NA

DNA: TGTGCCAGCAGTTCAGGTTTGAGGACCTACGAGCAGTACTTC
CDR3: CASSSGLRTYEQYF
V: TRBV27
J: TRBJ2-7
size: few
D: NA

DNA: TGTGCCAGCAGCTTAGATGGAGGGGAAGGCACAGATACGCAGTATTTT
CDR3: CASSLDGGEGTDTQYF
V: TRBV11-2
J: TRBJ2-3
size: NA
D: NA